Listed here are 7 T cell receptor beta chains from one sample, sequenced in a study of CD8+ T cells in alopecia areata. The sample's treatment: oral pan-JAK inhibitor, 5-10 mg twice daily. Following extraction, RNA underwent reverse transcription to cDNA, which served as the sequencing template. The protocol was immunoSEQ multiplex PCR, while the TCRdb copy is restricted to in-frame clones and leaves out a portion. In the table there are about 190,000 clones, just under 65% of which are singletons. Here the sequenced sample was CD4+ T cells sorted from blood, taken at roughly week 49, from a patient treated with tofacitinib. These receptors came from a human donor with alopecia areata.

This sequence joins TRBV15 and TRBJ2-3; D is unresolved. The length of the CDR3 is 13 residues. With 0 bases removed from V and 5 bases from J, the gap between germline ends came to 6 bases. CDR1 and CDR2 (germline): LNHNV, YYDKDF (reference sequence). CDR3 DNA sequence: TGTGCCACCAGCAGAGATCCTGGAGATACGCAGTATTTT. Translation gives CATSRDPGDTQYF.

This chain links TRBV7-2 with TRBJ2-3, with 10 bases identical to TRBD1. Germline trimming cut 5 bases from V and 0 bases from J; bases unmatched to any gene: 5. Germline-derived CDR1 and CDR2 are SGHTA and FQGNSA. This CDR3 has 16 residues. The chain's CDR3 is CASSARDRGSTDTQYF. The CDR3 bases are TGTGCCAGCAGCGCTCGGGACAGGGGAAGCACAGATACGCAGTATTTT. The full variable domain, with the rest looked up from reference TRBV7-2 and TRBJ2-3, is GAGVSQSPSNKVTEKGKDVELRCDPISGHTALYWYRQSLGQGLEFLIYFQGNSAPDKSGLPSDRFSAERTGGSVSTLTIQRTQQEDSAVYLCASSARDRGSTDTQYFGPGTRLTVL.

The chain joins TRBV27 to TRBJ2-7, with no clear D. Germline lookup yields CDR1 MNHEY and CDR2 SMNVEV (reference sequence). The V end lost 6 bases, the J end lost 2 bases, and 11 bases lay between the germline ends. This CDR3 has 13 residues. The CDR3 reads CASRDRTTYEQYF. The CDR3 DNA sequence: TGTGCCAGCAGAGACCGGACGACCTACGAGCAGTACTTC.

This clone has more than one count but fewer than ten. This CDR3 reads CASRGRVNYGYTF. The CDR3 coding sequence is TGTGCCAGCAGAGGCAGGGTTAACTATGGCTACACCTTC. V usage is TRBV25-1 and J usage is TRBJ1-2, with D possibly matching TRBD1 (5 bases). CDR3 size: 13 residues. CDR1 and CDR2 (germline): MGHDK, SYGVNS. V lost 6 bases and J 1 base, leaving 9 bases between the germline ends.

The chain recombines TRBV19 with TRBJ1-2; no reliable D call. V was trimmed by 6 bases and J by 0 bases, leaving 8 bases between them. The germline V gene has CDR1 LNHDA and CDR2 SQIVND (reference sequence). The CDR3 has 13 residues. This CDR3 is CASSRSTNYGYTF. The CDR3 region has the DNA TGTGCCAGTAGCCGGAGTACTAACTATGGCTACACCTTC.

This chain joins TRBV5-1 and TRBJ1-5; tentatively, D is TRBD1 (5 bases). There are 13 residues in the CDR3. Between the trimmed V and J ends, which lost 4 bases and 3 bases, there was a span of 8 bases. The germline gives CDR1 SGHRS, CDR2 YFSETQ. Written as DNA, the CDR3 is TGCGCCAGCAGCCTAGGGACCAATCAGCCCCAGCATTTT. As protein: CASSLGTNQPQHF.

The chain has TRBV6-1 and TRBJ2-7, with D possibly TRBD1 on 6 matching bases. The CDR3 runs 12 residues. Between the trimmed V and J ends, which lost 4 bases and 8 bases, there was a span of 12 bases. Germline V gene sequence: CDR1 MNHNS, CDR2 SASEGT. CDR3 bases: TGTGCCAGCAGTGCAGGGACACCGAAGCAGTACTTC. Residues: CASSAGTPKQYF.